This T cell receptor (beta chain) comes out of a study of radiotherapy plus CTLA-4 blockade in lung cancer. Study details: The study recorded objective responses in around a sixth of patients and disease control in 31%. General study results and limits: According to reports, early shifts in blood T cell clones, alongside interferon-beta, forecast response most accurately.

Concerning this clone itself: Antigen specificity is unknown.

Chemo-refractory metastatic non-small-cell lung cancer patients were treated with focal radiation plus CTLA-4 blockade with ipilimumab. Germline-derived CDR1 and CDR2 are SGHDT and YYEEEE. This CDR3 has 14 residues. V was trimmed by 0 bases and J by 8 bases, leaving 11 bases between them. TCRdb's table, derived via immunoSEQ multiplex PCR, lists solely in-frame clones and lacks some. Here the sample spans 95,000 to 150,000 clones, more than 80% being singletons. This chain joins TRBV5-6 and TRBJ1-4, with D possibly TRBD1 on 5 matching bases. Sequencing used peripheral blood, obtained from a patient treated with radiotherapy plus ipilimumab. This receptor was obtained from a human donor with non-small cell lung cancer that progressed on radiotherapy plus ipilimumab. The CDR3 protein is CASSLGPRGEKLFF. The CDR3 coding sequence is TGTGCCAGCAGCTTGGGACCCCGGGGGGAAAAACTGTTTTTT. The full variable domain, in which reference TRBV5-6 and TRBJ1-4 provide the parts outside the CDR3, is DAGVTQSPTHLIKTRGQQVTLRCSPKSGHDTVSWYQQALGQGPQFIFQYYEEEERQRGNFPDRFSGHQFPNYSSELNVNALLLGDSALYLCASSLGPRGEKLFFGSGTQLSVL.